This entry is about one T cell receptor beta chain. This sample is drawn from a study of identical twins. Germline lookup yields CDR1 SGHRS and CDR2 YFSETQ. The junction had 8 bases not matched to a gene; V was cut back by 3 bases and J by 5 bases. The CDR3 totals 14 residues. TCRdb re-derived calls from the 5' RACE reads in MiXCR, one entry per CDR3 protein. The data show 300,000 to 400,000 distinct CDR3 sequences, 8.5% to 10% seen once. This receptor was identified in a woman between 45 and 65 years old in good health. The chain joins TRBV5-1 to TRBJ2-7, with 7 positions matching TRBD2. The sequenced material came from naive T cells sorted from blood. The CDR3: CASSYGTIQNEQYF. The CDR3 DNA sequence: TGCGCCAGCAGCTACGGGACTATTCAAAACGAGCAGTACTTC.